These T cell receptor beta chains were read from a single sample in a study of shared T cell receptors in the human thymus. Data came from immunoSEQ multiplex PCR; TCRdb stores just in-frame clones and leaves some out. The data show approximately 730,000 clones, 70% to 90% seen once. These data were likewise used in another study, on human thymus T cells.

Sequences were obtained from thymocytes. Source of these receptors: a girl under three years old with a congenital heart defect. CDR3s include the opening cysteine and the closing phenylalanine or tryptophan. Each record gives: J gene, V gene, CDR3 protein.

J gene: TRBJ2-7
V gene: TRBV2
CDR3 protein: CASRTRSGGRTYEQYF

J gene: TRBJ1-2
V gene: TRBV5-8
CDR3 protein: CASSSRGHAGKGGFGYTF

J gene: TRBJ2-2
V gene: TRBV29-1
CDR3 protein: CSVAGGTGELFF

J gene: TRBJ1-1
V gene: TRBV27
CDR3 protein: CASSPPEPPPGDTEAFF

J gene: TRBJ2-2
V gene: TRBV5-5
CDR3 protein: CASSLYATSGGTTGELFF

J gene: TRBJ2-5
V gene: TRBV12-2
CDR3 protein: CASRSLLHRGRGPETQYF

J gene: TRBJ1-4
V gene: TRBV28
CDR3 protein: CASSLGAGVNEKLFF

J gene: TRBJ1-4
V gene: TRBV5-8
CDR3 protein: CASSLPGTRFF

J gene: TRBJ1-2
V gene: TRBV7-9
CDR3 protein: CASSADRAIGGYTF

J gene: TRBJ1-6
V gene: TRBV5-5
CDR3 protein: CASSLSGRGLDSPLHF

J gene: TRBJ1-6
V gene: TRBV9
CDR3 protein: CASSVDRQASPLHF

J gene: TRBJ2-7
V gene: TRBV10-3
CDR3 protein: CAISHQGQGPSYEQYF

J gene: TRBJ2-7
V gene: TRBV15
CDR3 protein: CATSRGGGGTYEQYF

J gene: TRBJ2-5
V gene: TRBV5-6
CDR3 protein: CASSWAGGPGAQYF

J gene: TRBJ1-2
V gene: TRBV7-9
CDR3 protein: CASSLAGSLQGGGYTF

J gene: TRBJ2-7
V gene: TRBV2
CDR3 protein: CASSSARDSSSYEQYF

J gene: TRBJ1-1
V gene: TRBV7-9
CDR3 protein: CASSFKTQNTEAFF

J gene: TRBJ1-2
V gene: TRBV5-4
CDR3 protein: CASSFGPRDYGYTF

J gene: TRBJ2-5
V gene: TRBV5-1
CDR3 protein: CASSFLAGEQETQYF

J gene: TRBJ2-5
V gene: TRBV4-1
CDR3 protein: CASSPQQGQETQYF

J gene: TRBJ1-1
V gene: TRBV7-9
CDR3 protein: CASSPTPGPPGHTEAFF

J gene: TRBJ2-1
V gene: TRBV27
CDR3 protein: CASNPGQGNNEQFF

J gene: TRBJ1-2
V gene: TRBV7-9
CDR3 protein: CASSLDSLTAGDYGYTF

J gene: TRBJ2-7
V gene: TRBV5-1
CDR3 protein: CASSLEYNYEQYF

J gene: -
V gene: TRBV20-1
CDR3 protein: CSAATGEQYF

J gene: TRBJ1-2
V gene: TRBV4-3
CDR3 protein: CASSHGTGQKEGYTF

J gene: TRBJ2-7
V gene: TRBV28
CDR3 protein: CASSNVGREPCEQYF

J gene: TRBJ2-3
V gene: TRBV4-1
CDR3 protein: CASSQESHTHKDTQYF

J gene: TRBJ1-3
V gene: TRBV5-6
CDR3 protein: CASSLAGDRYSGNTIYF

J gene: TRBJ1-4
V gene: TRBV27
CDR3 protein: CASSPHPTGGNEKLFF

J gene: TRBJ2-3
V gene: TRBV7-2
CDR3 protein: CASSRVVADMPSTDTQYF

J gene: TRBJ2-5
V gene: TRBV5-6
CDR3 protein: CASSPWIAGEPFQETQYF

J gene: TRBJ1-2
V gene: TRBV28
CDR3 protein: CASNPNREGGYTF

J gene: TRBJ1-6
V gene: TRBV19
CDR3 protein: CASRTDGTRSSYNSPLHF

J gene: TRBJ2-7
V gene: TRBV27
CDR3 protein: CASSPIRGQGVSYEQYF

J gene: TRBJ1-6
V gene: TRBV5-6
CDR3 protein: CASSLVRANSPLHF

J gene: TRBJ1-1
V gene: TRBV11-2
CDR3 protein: CASSPDRGAGTEAFF

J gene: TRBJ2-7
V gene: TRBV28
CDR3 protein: CASGTGGYEQYF

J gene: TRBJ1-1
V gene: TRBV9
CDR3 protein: CASGRGEGKMNTEAFF

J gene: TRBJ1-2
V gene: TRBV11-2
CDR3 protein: CASSLAGGNYGYTF

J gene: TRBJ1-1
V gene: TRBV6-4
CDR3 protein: CASSVLFRVGEAFF

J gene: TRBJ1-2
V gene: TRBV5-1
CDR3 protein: CASSKLDRTLTNYGYTF

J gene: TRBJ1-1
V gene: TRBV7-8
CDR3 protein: CASSNYREGTEAFF

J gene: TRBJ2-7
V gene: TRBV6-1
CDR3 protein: CASSSAVDSYEQYF

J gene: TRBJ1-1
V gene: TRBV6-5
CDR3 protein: CASSGENTEAFF

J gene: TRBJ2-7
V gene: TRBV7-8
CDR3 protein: CASSLEGGQGVNEQYF

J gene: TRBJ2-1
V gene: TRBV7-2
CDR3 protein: CASSFTPGGQNNEQFF